The present TCR beta chain was sequenced within a study of T cells in Graves' hyperthyroidism and ophthalmopathy. The germline V gene has CDR1 SEHNR and CDR2 FQNEAQ (reference sequence). V was pared by 4 bases and J by 4 bases, with 14 bases between. This CDR3 region has 14 residues. This clonotype came up many times. Researchers amplified the TCR beta CDR3 regions from RNA transcripts. First-round RT-PCR with HTBI primers amplified the TCR CDR3 region. In TCRdb, the multiplex PCR reads were re-called with MiXCR into one record per CDR3 protein. Of 270,000 or so distinct CDR3 sequences in the sample, approximately 16% were seen once.

The chain combines TRBV7-9 with TRBJ2-7; no definite D call. The specimen sequenced was blood. The TCR sequence derives from a woman in her fifties or sixties with Graves' hyperthyroidism that later progressed to Graves' ophthalmopathy. The CDR3 here is CASSSSMSRYEQYF. Written as DNA, the CDR3 is TGTGCCAGCAGCTCCAGTATGTCCAGATACGAGCAGTACTTC.